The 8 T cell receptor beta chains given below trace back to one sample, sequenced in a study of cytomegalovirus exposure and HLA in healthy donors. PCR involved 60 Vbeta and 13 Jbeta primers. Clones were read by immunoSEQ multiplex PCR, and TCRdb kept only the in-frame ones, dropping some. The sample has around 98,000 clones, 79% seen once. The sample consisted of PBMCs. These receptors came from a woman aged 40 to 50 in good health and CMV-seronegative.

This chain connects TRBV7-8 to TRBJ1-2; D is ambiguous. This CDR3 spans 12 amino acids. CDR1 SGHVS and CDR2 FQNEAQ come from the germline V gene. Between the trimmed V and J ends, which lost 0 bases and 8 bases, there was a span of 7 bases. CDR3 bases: TGTGCCAGCAGCTTAGCGAGGGAGGGCTACACCTTC. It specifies CASSLAREGYTF.

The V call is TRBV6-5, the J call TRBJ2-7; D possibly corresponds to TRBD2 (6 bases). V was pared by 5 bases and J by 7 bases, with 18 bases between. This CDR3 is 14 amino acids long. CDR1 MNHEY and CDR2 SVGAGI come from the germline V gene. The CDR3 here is CASSRRGGLGEQYF. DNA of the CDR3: TGTGCCAGCAGTCGGCGGGGCGGGTTGGGGGAGCAGTACTTC.

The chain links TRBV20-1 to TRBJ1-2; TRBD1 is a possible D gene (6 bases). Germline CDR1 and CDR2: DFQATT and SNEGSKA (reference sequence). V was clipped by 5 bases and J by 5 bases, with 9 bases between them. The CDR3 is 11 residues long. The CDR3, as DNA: TGCAGTGCTCAAACAGGGTATGGCTACACCTTC. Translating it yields CSAQTGYGYTF.

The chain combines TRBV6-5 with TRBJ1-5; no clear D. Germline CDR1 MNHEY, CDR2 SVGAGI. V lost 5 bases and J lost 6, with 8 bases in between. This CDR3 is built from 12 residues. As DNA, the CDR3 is TGTGCCAGCAGTGAGAGAACTCAGCCCCAGCATTTT. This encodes CASSERTQPQHF.

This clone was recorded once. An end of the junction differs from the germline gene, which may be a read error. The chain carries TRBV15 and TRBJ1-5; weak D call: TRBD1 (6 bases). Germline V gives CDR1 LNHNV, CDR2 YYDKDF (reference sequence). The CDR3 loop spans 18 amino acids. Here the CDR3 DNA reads TGTGCCACCAGCAGAGATACAGGGCTACTCTATAGCAATCAGCCCCAGAATTTT. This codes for CATSRDTGLLYSNQPQNF.

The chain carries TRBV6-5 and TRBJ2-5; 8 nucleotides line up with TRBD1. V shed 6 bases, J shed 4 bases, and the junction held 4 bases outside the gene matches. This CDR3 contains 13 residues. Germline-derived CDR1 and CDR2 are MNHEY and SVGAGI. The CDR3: CASSGQGVETQYF. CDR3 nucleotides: TGTGCCAGCAGCGGACAGGGAGTAGAGACCCAGTACTTC.

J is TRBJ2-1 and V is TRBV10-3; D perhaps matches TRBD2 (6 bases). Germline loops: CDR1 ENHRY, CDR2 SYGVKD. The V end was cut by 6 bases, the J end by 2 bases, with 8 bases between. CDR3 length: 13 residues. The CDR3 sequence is CAIRSGAYNEQFF. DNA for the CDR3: TGTGCCATCAGATCGGGGGCCTACAATGAGCAGTTCTTC.

The CDR3 reads CASGLTGGNNEQFF. The CDR3 DNA is TGCGCCAGCGGACTGACAGGGGGCAACAATGAGCAGTTCTTC. V and J are TRBV5-1 and TRBJ2-1, with 10 bases identical to TRBD1. Germline assignment: CDR1 SGHRS and CDR2 YFSETQ. The J segment lost 5 bases and the V segment lost 7 bases, leaving 6 bases of the junction unmatched. CDR3 length: 14 residues.